This T cell receptor (beta chain) originates from a study of beta chain features in type 1 diabetes (dated by TCRdb to 2016 to 2019). The study in broad terms: No differences in mean age, gender distribution, total cell number or subset yield were found between patients and healthy donors. A total of roughly 110 million sorted cells were examined across all samples, and the number of cells per subset was strongly correlated with RNA yield. Regulatory and stem cell-like memory subsets were isolated from only 8 patients and roughly 8 healthy donors, whereas naive and central memory subsets came from all 30 or so donors. The study compared the TCRB repertoires of sorted circulating CD4+ T cell subsets in recently diagnosed type 1 diabetes patients with those in matched healthy donors.

The entire amount of isolated RNA was reverse transcribed using the High Capacity cDNA Reverse Transcription Kit, so the sequenced TCRB transcripts were expressed ones. Naive, central memory and regulatory T cell samples underwent deep immunoSEQ sequencing, averaging around 3.9 million total reads per sample. After sorted cells were lysed in RLT buffer, RNA was extracted with DNase-treated RNeasy Micro or Mini kits, with the choice depending on cell number. Each cell subset was processed on its own to prevent cross-contamination, while patient and healthy donor samples were processed together. The immunoSEQ multiplex PCR was used to amplify TCRB sequences from cDNA, yielding 87-bp fragments that span the CDR3 region. Sequencing of the amplicons was done on the Illumina HiSeq platform. As for the original processing: PCR bias was computationally corrected using synthetic template baselines, reads within Hamming distance 2 were collapsed, and singletons that could not be merged were discarded. Reads were aligned against IMGT so that V, D and J genes, CDR3 length and insertions or deletions at six rearrangement sites could be assigned. Within each subset, clonotype counts were normalized to sorted cell number, and only after that were true diversity and Gini coefficients computed with the tcR R package. The overlap coefficient, calculated on TCRB nucleotide sequences, was used to quantify repertoire sharing. As a proxy for the pre-selection repertoire, out-of-frame TCRB sequences from naive cells were analyzed. TCRdb retrieved this table from immuneACCESS and kept in-frame rearrangements only. Not all clones are present; in checked studies, unresolved V genes account for under half, and no reason is known for the remainder. The V and J calls and clone size are taken from that table; D and trimming were inferred from the DNA. In this sample the table shows about 260,000 clones, around 65% of which occur a single time. The top ten clones comprise about 0.051% of the sample.

The cysteine opens and the phenylalanine closes a CDR3 of 15 amino acids. Of the read, only the CDR3 DNA is kept; its 45 bases are in frame from base 1. Trimming costs V 2 bases and J 4 bases, and their ends lie 15 bases apart. The germline V gene sets CDR1 to SGHDN and CDR2 to FVKESK. Results and caveats for the whole study, not just this receptor: The naive, central memory and regulatory TCRB repertoires appeared to resemble one another more closely among patients than among healthy donors. Shorter templates might be favored by PCR, yet because patient and control samples were amplified and corrected together, any such skew would affect both groups equally. In all four CD4+ subsets, TCRB CDR3 length was moderately but significantly shorter in type 1 diabetes patients. Fewer insertions and more nucleotide deletions at VDJ recombination sites were observed in patients with type 1 diabetes, implying thymic rearrangement abnormalities. HLA sub-analyses involved small numbers of individuals, so any influence of HLA type on TCRB rearrangement remained unresolved. Sequencing cDNA rather than genomic DNA could over-represent highly expressing activated cells, although activation and CD3 levels did not differ between groups.

With regard to this clone: The target of this receptor is not known. Per-base quality was not reported, and no clone a single base away is much larger than it.

Each donor gave one peripheral blood draw, averaging approximately 0.11 L, which was collected into heparinised tubes. Using a panel that included CD45RO, CCR7, CD25, CD127, CD95 and CD27, naive, central memory, regulatory and stem cell-like memory CD4+ T cells were sorted on a BD FACSAria II. All sorted populations exceeded 98% purity. Right away, PBMCs were isolated by Lymphoprep density gradient centrifugation and were stained directly, with no culture step. So that batch effects would be minimized, each experiment stained and sorted samples in pairs, pairing one healthy donor with one patient. This chain joins TRBV14 to TRBJ2-7; a tentative D call is TRBD2 (6 bases match). This receptor was identified in a man aged 25-45 years in good health. Sequenced sample: naive CD4+ T cells from blood. The sample's cell subset or site label is to be understood as: true naive CD4+ T cells. CDR3 protein: CASSQKEGRLYEQYF. The DNA sequence is TGTGCCAGCAGCCAAAAGGAGGGACGGCTGTACGAGCAGTACTTC. Beyond the CDR3, the reference TRBV14 and TRBJ2-7 genes provide the residues; the full variable domain reads: EAGVTQFPSHSVIEKGQTVTLRCDPISGHDNLYWYRRVMGKEIKFLLHFVKESKQDESGMPNNRFLAERTGGTYSTLKVQPAELEDSGVYFCASSQKEGRLYEQYFGPGTRLTVT.